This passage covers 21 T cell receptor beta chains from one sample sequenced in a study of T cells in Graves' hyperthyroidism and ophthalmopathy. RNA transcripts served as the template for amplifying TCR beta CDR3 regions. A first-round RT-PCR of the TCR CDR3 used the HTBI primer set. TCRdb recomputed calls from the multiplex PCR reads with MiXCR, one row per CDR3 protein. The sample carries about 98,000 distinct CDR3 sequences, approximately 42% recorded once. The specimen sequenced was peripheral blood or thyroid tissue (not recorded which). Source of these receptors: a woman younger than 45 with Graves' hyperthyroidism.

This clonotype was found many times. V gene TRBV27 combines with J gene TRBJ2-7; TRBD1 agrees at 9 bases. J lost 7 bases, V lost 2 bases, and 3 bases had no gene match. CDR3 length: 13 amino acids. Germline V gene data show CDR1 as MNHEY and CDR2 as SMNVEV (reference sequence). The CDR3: CASSLTGGPEQYF. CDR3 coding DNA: TGTGCCAGCAGTTTAACAGGGGGCCCAGAGCAGTACTTC.

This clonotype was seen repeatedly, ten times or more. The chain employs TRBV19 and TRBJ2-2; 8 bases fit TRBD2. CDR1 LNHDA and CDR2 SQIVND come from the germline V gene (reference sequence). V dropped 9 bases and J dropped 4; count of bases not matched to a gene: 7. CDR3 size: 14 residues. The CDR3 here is CASTSGPFTGELFF. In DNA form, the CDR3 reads TGTGCCAGCACTAGCGGACCGTTCACCGGGGAGCTGTTTTTT.

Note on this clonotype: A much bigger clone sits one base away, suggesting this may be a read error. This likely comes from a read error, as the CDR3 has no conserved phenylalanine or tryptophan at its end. CDR3 amino acids: CASSYLRGGRQSGEQYS. The CDR3 DNA is TGTGCCAGCAGTTATCTTCGCGGCGGGAGGCAGTCAGGCGAGCAGTACTCC. V is TRBV6-2 or TRBV6-3 and J is TRBJ2-7; 8 bases fit TRBD2. The CDR3 spans 17 residues. Trimming cost V 3 bases and J 6 bases; bases outside gene matches: 16. The germline V gene has CDR1 MNHEY and CDR2 SVGEGT.

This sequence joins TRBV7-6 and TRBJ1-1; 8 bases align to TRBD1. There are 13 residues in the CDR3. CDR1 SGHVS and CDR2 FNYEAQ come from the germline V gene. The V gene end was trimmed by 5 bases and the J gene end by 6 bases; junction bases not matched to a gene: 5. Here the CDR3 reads CASSRTGTPEAFF. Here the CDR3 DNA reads TGTGCCAGCAGCCGGACAGGGACACCTGAAGCTTTCTTT.

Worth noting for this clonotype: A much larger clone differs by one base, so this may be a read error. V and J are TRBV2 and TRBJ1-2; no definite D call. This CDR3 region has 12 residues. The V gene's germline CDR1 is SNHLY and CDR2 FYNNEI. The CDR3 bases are TGTACCAGCAGTGAGCAGATGGCTGGCCACACCTTC. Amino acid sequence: CTSSEQMAGHTF.

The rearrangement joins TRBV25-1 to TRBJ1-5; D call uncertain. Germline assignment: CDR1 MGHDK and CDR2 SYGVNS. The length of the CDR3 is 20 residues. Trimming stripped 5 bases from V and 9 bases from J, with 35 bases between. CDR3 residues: CASSPMAVGVQPEFLWPQHF. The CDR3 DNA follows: TGTGCCAGCAGTCCTATGGCGGTTGGGGTACAGCCTGAATTTTTGTGGCCCCAGCATTTT.

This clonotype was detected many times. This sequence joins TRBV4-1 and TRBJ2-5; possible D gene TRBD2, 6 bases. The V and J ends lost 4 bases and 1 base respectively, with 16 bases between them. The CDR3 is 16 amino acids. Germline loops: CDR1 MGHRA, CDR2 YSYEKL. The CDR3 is CASSPRRDFRQETQYF. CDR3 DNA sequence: TGCGCCAGCAGCCCGAGACGGGACTTCCGCCAAGAGACCCAGTACTTC.

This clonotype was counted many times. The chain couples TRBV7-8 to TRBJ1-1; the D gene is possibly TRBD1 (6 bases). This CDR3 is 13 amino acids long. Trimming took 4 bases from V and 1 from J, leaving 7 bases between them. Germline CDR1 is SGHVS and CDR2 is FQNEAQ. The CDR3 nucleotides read TGTGCCAGCAGCTCCAGGGGGAACACTGAAGCTTTCTTT. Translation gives CASSSRGNTEAFF.

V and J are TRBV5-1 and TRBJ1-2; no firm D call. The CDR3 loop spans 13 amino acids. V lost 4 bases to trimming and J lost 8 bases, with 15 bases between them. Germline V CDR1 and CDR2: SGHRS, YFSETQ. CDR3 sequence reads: CASSPNAGEGYTF. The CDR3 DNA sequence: TGCGCCAGCAGCCCCAACGCGGGAGAGGGCTACACCTTC.

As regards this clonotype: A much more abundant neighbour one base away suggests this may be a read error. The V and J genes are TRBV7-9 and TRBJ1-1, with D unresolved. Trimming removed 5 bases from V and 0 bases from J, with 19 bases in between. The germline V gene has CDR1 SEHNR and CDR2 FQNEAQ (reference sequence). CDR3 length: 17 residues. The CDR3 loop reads CASSIVAGFDVNTEAFF. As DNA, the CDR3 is TGTGCCAGCAGCATAGTAGCGGGTTTCGATGTGAACACTGAAGCTTTCTTT.

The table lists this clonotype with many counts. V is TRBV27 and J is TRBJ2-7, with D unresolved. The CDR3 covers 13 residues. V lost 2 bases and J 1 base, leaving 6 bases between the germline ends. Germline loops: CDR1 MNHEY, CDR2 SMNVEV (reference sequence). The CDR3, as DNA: TGTGCCAGCAGTTTAACTACTTCCTACGAGCAGTACTTC. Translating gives CASSLTTSYEQYF.

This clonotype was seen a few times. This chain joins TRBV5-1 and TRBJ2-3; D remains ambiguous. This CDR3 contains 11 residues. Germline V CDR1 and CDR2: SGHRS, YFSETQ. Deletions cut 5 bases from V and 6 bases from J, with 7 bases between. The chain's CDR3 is CASSYPDTQYF. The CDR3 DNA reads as TGCGCCAGCAGTTATCCCGATACGCAGTATTTT. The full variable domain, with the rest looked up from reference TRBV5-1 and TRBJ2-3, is KAGVTQTPRYLIKTRGQQVTLSCSPISGHRSVSWYQQTPGQGLQFLFEYFSETQRNKGNFPGRFSGRQFSNSRSEMNVSTLELGDSALYLCASSYPDTQYFGPGTRLTVL.

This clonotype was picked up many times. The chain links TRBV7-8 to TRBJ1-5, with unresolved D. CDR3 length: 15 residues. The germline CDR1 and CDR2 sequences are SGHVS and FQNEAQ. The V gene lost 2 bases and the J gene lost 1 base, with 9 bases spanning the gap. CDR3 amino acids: CASSLQFWSNQPQHF. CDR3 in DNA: TGTGCCAGCAGCTTACAATTCTGGAGCAATCAGCCCCAGCATTTT.

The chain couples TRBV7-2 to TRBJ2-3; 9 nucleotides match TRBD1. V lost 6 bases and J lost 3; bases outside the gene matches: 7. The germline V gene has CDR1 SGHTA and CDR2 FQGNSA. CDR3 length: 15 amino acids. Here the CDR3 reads CASSGRTGETDTQYF. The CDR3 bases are TGTGCCAGCAGTGGACGGACAGGGGAGACAGATACGCAGTATTTT. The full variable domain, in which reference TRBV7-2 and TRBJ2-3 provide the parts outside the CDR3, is GAGVSQSPSNKVTEKGKDVELRCDPISGHTALYWYRQSLGQGLEFLIYFQGNSAPDKSGLPSDRFSAERTGGSVSTLTIQRTQQEDSAVYLCASSGRTGETDTQYFGPGTRLTVL.

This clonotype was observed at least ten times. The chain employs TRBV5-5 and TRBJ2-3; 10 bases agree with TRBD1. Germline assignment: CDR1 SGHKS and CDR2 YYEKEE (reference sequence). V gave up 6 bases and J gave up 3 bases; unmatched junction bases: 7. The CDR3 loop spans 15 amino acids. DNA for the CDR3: TGTGCCAGCAAAATTCGGGACAGGGGTACAGATACGCAGTATTTT. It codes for CASKIRDRGTDTQYF.

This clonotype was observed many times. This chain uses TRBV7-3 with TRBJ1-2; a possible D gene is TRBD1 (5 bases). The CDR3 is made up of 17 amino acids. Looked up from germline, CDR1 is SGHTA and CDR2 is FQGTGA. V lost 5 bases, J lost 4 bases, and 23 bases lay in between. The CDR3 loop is CASSPRPGLFFLYGYTF. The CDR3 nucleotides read TGTGCCAGCAGCCCGCGACCGGGACTCTTTTTCCTCTATGGCTACACCTTC.

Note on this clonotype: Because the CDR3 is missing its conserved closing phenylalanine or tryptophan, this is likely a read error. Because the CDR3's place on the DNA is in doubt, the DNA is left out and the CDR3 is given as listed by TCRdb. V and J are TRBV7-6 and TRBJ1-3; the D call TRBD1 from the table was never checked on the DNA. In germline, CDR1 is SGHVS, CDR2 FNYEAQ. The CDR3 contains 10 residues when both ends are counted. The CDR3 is CASSLGRVSP.

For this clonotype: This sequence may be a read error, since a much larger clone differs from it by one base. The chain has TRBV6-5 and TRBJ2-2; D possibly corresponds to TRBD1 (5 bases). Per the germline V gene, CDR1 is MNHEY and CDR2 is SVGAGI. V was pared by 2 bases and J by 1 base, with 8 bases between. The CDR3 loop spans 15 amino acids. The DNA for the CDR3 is TGTGCCAGCAGTTACAGGGGCCTGAACACCGGGGAGCTGTTTTTT. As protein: CASSYRGLNTGELFF.

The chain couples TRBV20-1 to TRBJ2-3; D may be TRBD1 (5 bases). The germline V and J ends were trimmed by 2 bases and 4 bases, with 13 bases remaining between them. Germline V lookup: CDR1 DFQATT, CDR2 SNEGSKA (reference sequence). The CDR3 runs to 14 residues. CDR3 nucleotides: TGCAGTGCTAGACCACCTGAAGGGGCAGATACGCAGTATTTT. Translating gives CSARPPEGADTQYF.

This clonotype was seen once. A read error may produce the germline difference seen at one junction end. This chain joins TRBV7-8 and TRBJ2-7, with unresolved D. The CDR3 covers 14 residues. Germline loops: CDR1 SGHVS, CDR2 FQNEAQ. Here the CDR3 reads CACSLGLGSYEQYF. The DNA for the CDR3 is TGTGCCTGCAGCTTAGGGCTGGGGTCCTACGAGCAGTACTTC.

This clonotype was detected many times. In nucleotides, the CDR3 is TGTGCCAGCAGTAGGGACAGGAAAGAGACCCAGTACTTC. Translation: CASSRDRKETQYF. The chain recombines TRBV12-3 or TRBV12-4 with TRBJ2-5; the match to TRBD1 covers 8 bases. The CDR3 runs 13 residues. V trimming: 5 bases; J trimming: 3 bases; junction bases outside the gene matches: 2.